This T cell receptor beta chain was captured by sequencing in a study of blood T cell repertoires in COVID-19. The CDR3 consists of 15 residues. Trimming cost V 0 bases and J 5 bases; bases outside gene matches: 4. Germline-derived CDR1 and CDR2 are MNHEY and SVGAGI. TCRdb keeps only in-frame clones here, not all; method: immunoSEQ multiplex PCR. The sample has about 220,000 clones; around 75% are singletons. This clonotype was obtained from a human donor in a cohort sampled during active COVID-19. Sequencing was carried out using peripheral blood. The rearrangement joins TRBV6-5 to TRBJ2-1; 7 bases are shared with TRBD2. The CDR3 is CASSYSGLADNEQFF. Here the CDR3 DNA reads TGTGCCAGCAGTTACTCAGGGCTAGCGGACAATGAGCAGTTCTTC.